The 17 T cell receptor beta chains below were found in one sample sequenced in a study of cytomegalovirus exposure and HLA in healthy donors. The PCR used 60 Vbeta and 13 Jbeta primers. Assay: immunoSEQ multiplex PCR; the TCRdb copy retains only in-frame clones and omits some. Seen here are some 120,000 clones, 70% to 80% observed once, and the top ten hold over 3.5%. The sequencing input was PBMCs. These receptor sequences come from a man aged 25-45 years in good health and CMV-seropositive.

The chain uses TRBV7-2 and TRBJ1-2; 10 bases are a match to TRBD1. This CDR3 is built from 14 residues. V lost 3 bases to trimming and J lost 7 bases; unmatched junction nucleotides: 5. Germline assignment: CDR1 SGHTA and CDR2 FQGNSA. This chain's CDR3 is CASSFGWDRGGYTF. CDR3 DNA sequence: TGTGCCAGCAGCTTTGGATGGGACAGGGGTGGCTACACCTTC.

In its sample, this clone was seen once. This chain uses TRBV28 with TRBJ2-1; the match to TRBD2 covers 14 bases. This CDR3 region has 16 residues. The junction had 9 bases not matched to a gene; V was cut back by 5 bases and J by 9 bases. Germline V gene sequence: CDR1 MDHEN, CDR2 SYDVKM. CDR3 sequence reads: CASSLGLAGEQGEQFF. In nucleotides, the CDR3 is TGTGCCAGCAGTCTGGGACTAGCGGGAGAACAGGGTGAGCAGTTCTTC.

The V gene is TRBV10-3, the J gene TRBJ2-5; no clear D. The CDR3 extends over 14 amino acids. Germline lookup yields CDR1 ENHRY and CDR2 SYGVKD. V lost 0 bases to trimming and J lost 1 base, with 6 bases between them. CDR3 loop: CAISESSVQETQYF. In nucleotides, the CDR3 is TGTGCCATCAGTGAGTCGTCAGTCCAAGAGACCCAGTACTTC.

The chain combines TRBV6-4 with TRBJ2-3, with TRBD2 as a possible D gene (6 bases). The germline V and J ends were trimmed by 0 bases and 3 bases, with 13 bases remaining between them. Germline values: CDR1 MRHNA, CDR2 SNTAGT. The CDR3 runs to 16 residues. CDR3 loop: CASSDSQGGGTDTQYF. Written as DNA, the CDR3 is TGTGCCAGCAGTGACTCGCAGGGAGGTGGAACAGATACGCAGTATTTT.

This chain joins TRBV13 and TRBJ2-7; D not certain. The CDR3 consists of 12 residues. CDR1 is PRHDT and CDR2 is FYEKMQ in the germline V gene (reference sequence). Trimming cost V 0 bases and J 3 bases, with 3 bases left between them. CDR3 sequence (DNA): TGTGCCAGCAGCTTAGGCCTCTACGAGCAGTACTTC. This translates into CASSLGLYEQYF. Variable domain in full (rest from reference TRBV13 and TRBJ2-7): AAGVIQSPRHLIKEKRETATLKCYPIPRHDTVYWYQQGPGQDPQFLISFYEKMQSDKGSIPDRFSAQQFSDYHSELNMSSLELGDSALYFCASSLGLYEQYFGPGTRLTVT.

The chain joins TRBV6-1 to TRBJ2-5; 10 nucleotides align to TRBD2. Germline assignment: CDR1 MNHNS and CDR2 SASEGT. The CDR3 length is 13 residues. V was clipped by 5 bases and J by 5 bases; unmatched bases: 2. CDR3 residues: CASSYSGRETQYF. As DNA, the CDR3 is TGTGCCAGCAGTTATAGCGGGAGGGAGACCCAGTACTTC.

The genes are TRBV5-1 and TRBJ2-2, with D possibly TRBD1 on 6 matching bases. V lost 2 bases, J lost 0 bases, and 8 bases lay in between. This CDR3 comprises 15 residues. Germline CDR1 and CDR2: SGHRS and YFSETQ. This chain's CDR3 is CASSFGTTNTGELFF. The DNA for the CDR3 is TGCGCCAGCAGCTTCGGGACAACGAACACCGGGGAGCTGTTTTTT.

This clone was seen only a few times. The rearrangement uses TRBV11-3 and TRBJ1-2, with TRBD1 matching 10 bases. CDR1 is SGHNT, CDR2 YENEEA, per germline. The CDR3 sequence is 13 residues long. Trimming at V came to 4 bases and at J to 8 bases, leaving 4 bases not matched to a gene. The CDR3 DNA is TGTGCCAGCAGCTCCGGACAGGGGGAAGGCTACACCTTC. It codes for CASSSGQGEGYTF.

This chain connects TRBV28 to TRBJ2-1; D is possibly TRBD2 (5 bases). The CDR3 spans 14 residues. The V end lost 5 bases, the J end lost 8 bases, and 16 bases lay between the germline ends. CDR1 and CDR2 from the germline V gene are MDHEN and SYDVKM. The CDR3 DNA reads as TGTGCCAGCAGTCCTTCGGCGGGCTGGTATGAGCAGTTCTTC. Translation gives CASSPSAGWYEQFF.

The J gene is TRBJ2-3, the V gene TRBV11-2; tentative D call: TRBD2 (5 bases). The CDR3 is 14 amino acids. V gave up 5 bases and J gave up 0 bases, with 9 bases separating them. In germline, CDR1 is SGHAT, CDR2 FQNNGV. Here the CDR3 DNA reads TGTGCCAGCAGCCTAGGACTTAGCACAGATACGCAGTATTTT. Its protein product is CASSLGLSTDTQYF.

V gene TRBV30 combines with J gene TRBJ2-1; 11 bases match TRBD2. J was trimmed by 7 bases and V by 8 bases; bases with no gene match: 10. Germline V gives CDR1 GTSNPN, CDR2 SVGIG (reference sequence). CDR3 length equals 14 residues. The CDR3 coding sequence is TGTGCCGGCCGACTAGCGGGGAGCCTTAATGAGCAGTTCTTC. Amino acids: CAGRLAGSLNEQFF.

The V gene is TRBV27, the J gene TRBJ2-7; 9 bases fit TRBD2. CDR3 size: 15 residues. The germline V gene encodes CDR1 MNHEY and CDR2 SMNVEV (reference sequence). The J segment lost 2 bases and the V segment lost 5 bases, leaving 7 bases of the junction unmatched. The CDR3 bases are TGTGCCAGCAGTAAACTAGCGGGTGCTACCTACGAGCAGTACTTC. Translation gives CASSKLAGATYEQYF.

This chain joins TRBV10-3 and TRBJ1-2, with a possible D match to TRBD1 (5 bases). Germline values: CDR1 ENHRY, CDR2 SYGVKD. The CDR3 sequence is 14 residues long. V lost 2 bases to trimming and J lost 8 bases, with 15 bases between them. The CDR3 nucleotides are TGTGCCATCAGTGAGGGCGGGACCCGGTGGGGCTACACCTTC. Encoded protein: CAISEGGTRWGYTF.

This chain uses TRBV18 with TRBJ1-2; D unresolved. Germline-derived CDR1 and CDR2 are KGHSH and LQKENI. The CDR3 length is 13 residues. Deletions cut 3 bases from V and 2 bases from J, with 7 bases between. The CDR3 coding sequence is TGTGCCAGCTCACCCGACAAGAACTATGGCTACACCTTC. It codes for CASSPDKNYGYTF. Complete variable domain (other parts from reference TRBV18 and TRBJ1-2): NAGVMQNPRHLVRRRGQEARLRCSPMKGHSHVYWYRQLPEEGLKFMVYLQKENIIDESGMPKERFSAEFPKEGPSILRIQQVVRGDSAAYFCASSPDKNYGYTFGSGTRLTVV.

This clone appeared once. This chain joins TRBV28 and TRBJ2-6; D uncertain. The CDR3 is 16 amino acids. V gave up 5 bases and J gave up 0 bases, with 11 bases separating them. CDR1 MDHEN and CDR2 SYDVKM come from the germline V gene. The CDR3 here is CASSTILRSGANVLTF. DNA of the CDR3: TGTGCCAGCAGTACAATCCTCCGCTCTGGGGCCAACGTCCTGACTTTC.

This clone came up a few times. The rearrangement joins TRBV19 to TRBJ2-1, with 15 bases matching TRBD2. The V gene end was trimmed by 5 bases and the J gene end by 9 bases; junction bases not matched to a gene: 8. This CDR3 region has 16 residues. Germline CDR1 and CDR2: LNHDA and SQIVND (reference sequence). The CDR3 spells CASSPRTSGRASEQFF. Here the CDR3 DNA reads TGTGCCAGTAGTCCCCGGACTAGCGGGAGGGCAAGTGAGCAGTTCTTC.

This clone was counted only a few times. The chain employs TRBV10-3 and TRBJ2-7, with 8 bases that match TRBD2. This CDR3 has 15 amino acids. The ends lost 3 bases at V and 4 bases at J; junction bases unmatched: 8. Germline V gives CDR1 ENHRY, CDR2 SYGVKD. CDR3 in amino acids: CAISDVRGGTYEQYF. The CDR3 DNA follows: TGTGCCATCAGTGATGTACGGGGGGGCACGTACGAGCAGTACTTC.